This TCR beta chain was sequenced during a study of T cells in Graves' hyperthyroidism and ophthalmopathy. CDR1 LNHDA and CDR2 SQIVND come from the germline V gene (reference sequence). The CDR3 has 15 residues. V lost 6 bases to trimming and J lost 5 bases; unmatched junction nucleotides: 8. Study-level findings and limits: With a median lead of 6.5 months before onset, the model predicted ophthalmopathy.

Amplification of TCR beta CDR3 regions used RNA as the template. The study used the HTBI primer set for a first-round RT-PCR of the TCR CDR3. TCRdb reanalysed the multiplex PCR reads using MiXCR and keeps one entry per CDR3 protein. Of about 700,000 distinct CDR3 sequences in the sample, about 45% were seen once. This clonotype was seen a few times. Its antigen is as yet unknown. The sample taken for sequencing was peripheral blood or thyroid tissue (not recorded which). This TCR was sampled from an adult man with Graves' disease, either hyperthyroidism or ophthalmopathy (not recorded which). The rearrangement uses TRBV19 and TRBJ1-1; 11 bases line up with TRBD1. The CDR3: CASRSGTGGGTEAFF. The CDR3 DNA reads as TGTGCCAGTAGATCGGGGACAGGGGGAGGGACTGAAGCTTTCTTT.